A selection of T cell receptor beta chains follows, all from one sample in a study of shared clonotypes between healthy human individuals. This table comes from immunoSEQ multiplex PCR, and its TCRdb copy is limited to in-frame clones, with some not included. This table holds approximately 590,000 clones, less than 97% found once. Source material: naive CD8+ T cells sorted from blood. The receptors originated from a woman in her twenties or thirties in good health. Each CDR3 is given without its conserved first and last residue. Fields, in order: J gene, V gene, CDR3 protein.

J: TRBJ2-2; V: TRBV7-8; CDR3: ASSRGLAGGQSNTGELF
J: TRBJ1-5; V: TRBV27; CDR3: ASKRTGADQPQH
J: TRBJ2-2; V: TRBV19; CDR3: AAGLGYTGELF
J: TRBJ1-1; V: TRBV9; CDR3: ASSRYSMNTEAF
J: TRBJ2-1; V: TRBV9; CDR3: ASSVEEGLAGVGEQF
J: TRBJ2-7; V: TRBV5-1; CDR3: ASREGLADYEQY
J: TRBJ1-5; V: TRBV27; CDR3: ASSSGVGNQPQH
J: TRBJ1-1; V: TRBV7-8; CDR3: ASSLVGGSAEAF
J: TRBJ2-1; V: TRBV23-1; CDR3: ASSQRGGRVFYNEQF
J: TRBJ1-1; V: TRBV5-1; CDR3: ASSLVDRAQPTEAF
J: TRBJ1-2; V: TRBV28; CDR3: ASSPDSLYGYT
J: TRBJ2-3; V: TRBV9; CDR3: ASSLPGGATDTQY
J: TRBJ2-7; V: TRBV2; CDR3: ASKWTSGEGSSEQY
J: TRBJ1-1; V: TRBV7-9; CDR3: ASRGDRGNTEAF
J: TRBJ2-7; V: TRBV11-3; CDR3: ASSLGGSHEQY
J: TRBJ1-1; V: TRBV7-6; CDR3: ASSPIQEAEAF
J: TRBJ1-5; V: TRBV28; CDR3: ASSPGDGFSNQPQH
J: TRBJ2-7; V: TRBV19; CDR3: ASEGEEREQY
J: TRBJ1-5; V: TRBV5-6; CDR3: ASSSGLGNQPQH
J: TRBJ1-4; V: TRBV6-5; CDR3: ASSSSTGGRREKLF
J: TRBJ2-1; V: TRBV25-1; CDR3: ASGEWTSGVNEQF
J: TRBJ2-5; V: TRBV27; CDR3: ASSPSGPQETQY
J: TRBJ2-3; V: TRBV4-1; CDR3: ASSQDSGTTEEGDTQY
J: TRBJ2-1; V: TRBV5-6; CDR3: ASSFQGYNEQF
J: TRBJ2-7; V: TRBV11-2; CDR3: ASSYRDRGLEEQY
J: TRBJ2-7; V: TRBV2; CDR3: ASSESGTGGSYEQY
J: TRBJ1-2; V: TRBV27; CDR3: ASSFVSGQAANYGYT
J: TRBJ1-5; V: TRBV28; CDR3: ASSLDFNQPQH
J: TRBJ2-1; V: TRBV27; CDR3: ASTHGGARYNEQF
J: TRBJ1-2; V: TRBV2; CDR3: ASSTFAGTVSELNYGYT
J: TRBJ2-1; V: TRBV29-1; CDR3: SVGQLQTSGPYNEQF
J: TRBJ1-5; V: TRBV21-1; CDR3: ASSGQQGIDQPQH
J: TRBJ1-5; V: TRBV27; CDR3: ASSGSVGVGIHQPQH
J: TRBJ1-1; V: TRBV7-9; CDR3: ASSLWGDTEAF
J: TRBJ2-1; V: TRBV28; CDR3: ASSYRGRYNEQF
J: TRBJ1-5; V: TRBV6-5; CDR3: ASRAGTYSNQPQH
J: TRBJ2-7; V: TRBV6-6; CDR3: ASSTGVGYEQY
J: TRBJ1-3; V: TRBV7-8; CDR3: ASSLISVISGNTIY
J: TRBJ1-2; V: TRBV27; CDR3: ASSLSPTDHYGYT
J: TRBJ2-7; V: TRBV27; CDR3: ASSPDSAEQY
J: TRBJ1-5; V: TRBV5-6; CDR3: ASSLSRNQPQH
J: TRBJ2-6; V: TRBV9; CDR3: ASSPGGYGANVLT
J: TRBJ2-7; V: TRBV19; CDR3: ASSSDTGTYYEQY
J: TRBJ2-3; V: TRBV4-2; CDR3: ASSQRTSGRAPSTDTQY
J: TRBJ2-1; V: TRBV7-7; CDR3: ASSLGPSLSDEQF
J: TRBJ2-1; V: TRBV11-2; CDR3: ASNENLAGGYNEQF
J: TRBJ2-3; V: TRBV19; CDR3: ASSMWTAPGDTDTQY
J: TRBJ2-1; V: TRBV28; CDR3: ASSLRTGAGNEQF
J: TRBJ2-2; V: TRBV13; CDR3: ASSPPVQGATGELF